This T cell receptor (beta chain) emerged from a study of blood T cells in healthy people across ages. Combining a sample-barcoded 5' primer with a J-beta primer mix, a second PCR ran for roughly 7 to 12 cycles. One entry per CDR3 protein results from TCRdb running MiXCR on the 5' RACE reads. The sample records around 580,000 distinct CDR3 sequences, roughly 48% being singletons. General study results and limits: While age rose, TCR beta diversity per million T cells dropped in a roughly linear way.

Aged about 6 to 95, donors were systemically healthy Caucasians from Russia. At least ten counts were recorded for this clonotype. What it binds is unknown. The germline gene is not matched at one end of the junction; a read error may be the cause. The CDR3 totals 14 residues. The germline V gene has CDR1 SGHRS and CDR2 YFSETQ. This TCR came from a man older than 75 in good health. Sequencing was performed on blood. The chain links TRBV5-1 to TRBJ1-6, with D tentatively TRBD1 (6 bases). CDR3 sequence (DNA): TGTGCCAGCAGCTTAGGACAGCTTAATTCACCCCTCCACTTT. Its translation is CASSLGQLNSPLHF.